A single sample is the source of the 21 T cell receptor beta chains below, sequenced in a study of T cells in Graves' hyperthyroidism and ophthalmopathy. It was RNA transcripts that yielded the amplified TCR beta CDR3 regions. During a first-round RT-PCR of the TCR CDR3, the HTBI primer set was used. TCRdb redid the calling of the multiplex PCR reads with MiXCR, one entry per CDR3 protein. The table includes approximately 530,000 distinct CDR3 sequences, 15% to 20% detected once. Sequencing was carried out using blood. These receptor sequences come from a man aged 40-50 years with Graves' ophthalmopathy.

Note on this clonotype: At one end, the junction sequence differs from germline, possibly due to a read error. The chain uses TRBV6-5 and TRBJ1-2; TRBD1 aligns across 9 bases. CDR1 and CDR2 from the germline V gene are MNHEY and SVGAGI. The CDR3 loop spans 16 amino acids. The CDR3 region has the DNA TGTGCCGGCAGTTTGGAGGGTAGGACAGGGGCGTATGGCTACACCTTC. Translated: CAGSLEGRTGAYGYTF.

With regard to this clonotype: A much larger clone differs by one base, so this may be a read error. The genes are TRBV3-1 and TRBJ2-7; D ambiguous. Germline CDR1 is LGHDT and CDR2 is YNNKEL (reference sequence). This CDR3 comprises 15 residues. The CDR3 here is CASGQVAGMSYEQYF. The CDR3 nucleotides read TGTGCCAGCGGCCAAGTGGCAGGTATGTCCTACGAGCAGTACTTC.

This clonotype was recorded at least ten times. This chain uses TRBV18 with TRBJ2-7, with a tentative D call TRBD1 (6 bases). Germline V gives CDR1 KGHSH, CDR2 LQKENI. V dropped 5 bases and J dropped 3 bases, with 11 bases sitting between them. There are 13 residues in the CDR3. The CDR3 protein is CASSTGHVYEQYF. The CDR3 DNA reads TGTGCCAGCTCAACGGGACACGTCTACGAGCAGTACTTC.

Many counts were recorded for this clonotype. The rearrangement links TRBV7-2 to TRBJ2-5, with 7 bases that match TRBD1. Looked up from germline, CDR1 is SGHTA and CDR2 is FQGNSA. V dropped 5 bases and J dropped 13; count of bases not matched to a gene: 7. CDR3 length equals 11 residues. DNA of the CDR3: TGTGCCAGCAGCCTAAGGGACAGTTGGTACTTC. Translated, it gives CASSLRDSWYF.

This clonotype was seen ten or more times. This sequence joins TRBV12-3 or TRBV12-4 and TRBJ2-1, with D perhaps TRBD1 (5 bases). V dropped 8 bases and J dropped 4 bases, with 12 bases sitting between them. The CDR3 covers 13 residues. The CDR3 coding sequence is TGTGCCAGCCAAGGGGCGCGATACAATGAGCAGTTCTTC. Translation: CASQGARYNEQFF.

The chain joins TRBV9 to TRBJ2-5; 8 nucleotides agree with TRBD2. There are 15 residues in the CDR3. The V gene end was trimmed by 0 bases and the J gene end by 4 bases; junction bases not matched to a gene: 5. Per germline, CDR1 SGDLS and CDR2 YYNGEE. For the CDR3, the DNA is TGTGCCAGCAGCGTAGCCGGGGGGGCCTTAGAGACCCAGTACTTC. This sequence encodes CASSVAGGALETQYF.

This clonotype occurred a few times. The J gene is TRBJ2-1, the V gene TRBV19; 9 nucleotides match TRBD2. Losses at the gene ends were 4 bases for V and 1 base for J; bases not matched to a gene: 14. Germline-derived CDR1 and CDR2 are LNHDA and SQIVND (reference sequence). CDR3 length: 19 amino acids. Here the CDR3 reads CASSNGGWGGGASYNEQFF. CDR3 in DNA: TGTGCCAGTAGTAACGGTGGCTGGGGCGGGGGGGCATCCTACAATGAGCAGTTCTTC.

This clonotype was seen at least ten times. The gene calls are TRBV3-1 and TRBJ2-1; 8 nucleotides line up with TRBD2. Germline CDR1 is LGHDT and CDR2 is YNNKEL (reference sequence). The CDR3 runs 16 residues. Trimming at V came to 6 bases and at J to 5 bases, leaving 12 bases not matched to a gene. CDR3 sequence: CASSPVLAGSHNEQFF. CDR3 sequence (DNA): TGTGCCAGCAGTCCGGTTTTAGCGGGGTCGCACAATGAGCAGTTCTTC.

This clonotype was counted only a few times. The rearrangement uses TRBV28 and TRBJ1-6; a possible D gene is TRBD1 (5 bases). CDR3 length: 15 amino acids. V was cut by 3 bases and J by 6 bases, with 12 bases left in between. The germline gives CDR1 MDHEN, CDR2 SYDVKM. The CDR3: CASSFRDGANSPLHF. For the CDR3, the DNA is TGTGCCAGCAGTTTCCGGGACGGGGCTAATTCACCCCTCCACTTT.

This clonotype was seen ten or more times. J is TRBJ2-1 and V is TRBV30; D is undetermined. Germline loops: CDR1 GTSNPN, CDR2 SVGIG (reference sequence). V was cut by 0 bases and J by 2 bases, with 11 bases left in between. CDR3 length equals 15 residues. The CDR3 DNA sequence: TGTGCCTGGAGTGTAAAGATACCACCCTACAATGAGCAGTTCTTC. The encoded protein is CAWSVKIPPYNEQFF.

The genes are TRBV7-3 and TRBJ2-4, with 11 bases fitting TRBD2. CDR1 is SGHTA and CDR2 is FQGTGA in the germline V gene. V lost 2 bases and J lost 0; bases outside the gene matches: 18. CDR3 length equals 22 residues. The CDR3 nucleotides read TGTGCCAGCAGCTTAGCTATGGTCTGGACTAGCGGGCGAATCATAGCCAAAAACATTCAGTACTTC. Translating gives CASSLAMVWTSGRIIAKNIQYF.

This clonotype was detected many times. The CDR3 here is CASSTQGAGSETQYF. For the CDR3, the DNA is TGTGCCAGTTCTACTCAGGGGGCAGGATCGGAGACCCAGTACTTC. The chain links TRBV7-2 to TRBJ2-5, with 8 bases matching TRBD1. Germline CDR1 reads SGHTA; CDR2 reads FQGNSA. The length of the CDR3 is 15 residues. J lost 5 bases, V lost 9 bases, and 14 bases had no gene match.

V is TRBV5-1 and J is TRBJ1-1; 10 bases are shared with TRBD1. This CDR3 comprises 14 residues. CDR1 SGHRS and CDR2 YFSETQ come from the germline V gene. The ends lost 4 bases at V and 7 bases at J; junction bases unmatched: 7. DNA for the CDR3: TGCGCCAGCAGCCGGGACAGGGGAAGAGTTGAAGCTTTCTTT. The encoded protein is CASSRDRGRVEAFF.

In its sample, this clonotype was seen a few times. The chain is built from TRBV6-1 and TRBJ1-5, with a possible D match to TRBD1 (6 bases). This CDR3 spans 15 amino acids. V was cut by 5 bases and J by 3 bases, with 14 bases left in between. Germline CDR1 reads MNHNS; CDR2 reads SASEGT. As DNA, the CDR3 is TGTGCCAGCAGTTCCCCGCACAGGGACAATCAGCCCCAGCATTTT. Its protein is CASSSPHRDNQPQHF.

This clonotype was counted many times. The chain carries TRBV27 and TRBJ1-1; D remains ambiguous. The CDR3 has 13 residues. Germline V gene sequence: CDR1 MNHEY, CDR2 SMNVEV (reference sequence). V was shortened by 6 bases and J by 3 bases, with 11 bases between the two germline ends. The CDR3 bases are TGTGCCAGCAGCTACATGGGGTACACTGAAGCTTTCTTT. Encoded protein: CASSYMGYTEAFF.

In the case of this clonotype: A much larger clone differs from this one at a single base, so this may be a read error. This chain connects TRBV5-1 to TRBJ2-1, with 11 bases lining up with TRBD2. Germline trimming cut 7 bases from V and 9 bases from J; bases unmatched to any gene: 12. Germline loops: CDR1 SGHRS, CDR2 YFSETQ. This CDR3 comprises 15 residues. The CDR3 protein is CASGASLAGGGEQFF. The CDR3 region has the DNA TGCGCCAGCGGCGCGAGCCTAGCGGGAGGAGGTGAGCAGTTCTTC.

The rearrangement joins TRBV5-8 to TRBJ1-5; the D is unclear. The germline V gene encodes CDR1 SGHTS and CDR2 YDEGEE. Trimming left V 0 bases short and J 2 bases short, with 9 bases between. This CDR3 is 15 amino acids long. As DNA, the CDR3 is TGTGCCAGCAGCTTGGGTGGTCGACGCAATCAGCCCCAGCATTTT. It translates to CASSLGGRRNQPQHF. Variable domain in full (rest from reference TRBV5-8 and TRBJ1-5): EAGVTQSPTHLIKTRGQQATLRCSPISGHTSVYWYQQALGLGLQFLLWYDEGEERNRGNFPPRFSGRQFPNYSSELNVNALELEDSALYLCASSLGGRRNQPQHFGDGTRLSIL.

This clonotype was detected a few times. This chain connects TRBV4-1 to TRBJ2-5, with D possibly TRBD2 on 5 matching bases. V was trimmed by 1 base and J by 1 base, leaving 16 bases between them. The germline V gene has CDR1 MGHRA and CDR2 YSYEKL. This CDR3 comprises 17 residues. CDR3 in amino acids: CASSQAPRRGPQETQYF. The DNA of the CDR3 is TGCGCCAGCAGCCAAGCCCCAAGGCGAGGGCCCCAAGAGACCCAGTACTTC.

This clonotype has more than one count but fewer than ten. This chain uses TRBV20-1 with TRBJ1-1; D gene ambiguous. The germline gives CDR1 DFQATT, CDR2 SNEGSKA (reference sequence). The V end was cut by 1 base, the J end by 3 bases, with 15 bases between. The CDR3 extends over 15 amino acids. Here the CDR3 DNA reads TGCAGTGCTAGAGCGGATTTAAATTTACACACTGAAGCTTTCTTT. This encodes CSARADLNLHTEAFF.

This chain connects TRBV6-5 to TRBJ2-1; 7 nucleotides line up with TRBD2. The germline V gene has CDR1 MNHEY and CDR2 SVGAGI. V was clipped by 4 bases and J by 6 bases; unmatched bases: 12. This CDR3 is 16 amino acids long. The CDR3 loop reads CASSSFPREFPNEQFF. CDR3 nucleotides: TGTGCCAGCAGTTCCTTTCCGCGGGAGTTTCCCAATGAGCAGTTCTTC.

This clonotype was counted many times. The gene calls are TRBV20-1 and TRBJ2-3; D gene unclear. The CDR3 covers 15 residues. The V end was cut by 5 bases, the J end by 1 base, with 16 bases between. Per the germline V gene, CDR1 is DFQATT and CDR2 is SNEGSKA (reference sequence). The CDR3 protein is CSAPPVGGRTDTQYF. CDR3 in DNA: TGCAGTGCTCCGCCCGTCGGCGGCCGCACAGATACGCAGTATTTT.